Presented here are 12 T cell receptor beta chains from one specimen sequenced in a study of Graves' ophthalmopathy and Graves' hyperthyroidism. The TCR beta CDR3 regions underwent amplification from RNA transcripts. In the first round, RT-PCR was carried out with HTBI primers, and a multiplex PCR formed the second round. In TCRdb, the multiplex PCR reads were re-called with MiXCR into one record per CDR3 protein. In the table there are approximately 700,000 distinct CDR3 sequences, about 40% of which are singletons. Material: peripheral blood. Source of these receptors: an adult man with Graves' ophthalmopathy.

This clonotype was detected ten times or more. The rearrangement links TRBV10-3 to TRBJ2-7; TRBD2 agrees at 10 bases. CDR1 and CDR2 from the germline V gene are ENHRY and SYGVKD. Trimming at V came to 6 bases and at J to 0 bases, leaving 11 bases not matched to a gene. CDR3 length: 17 amino acids. DNA of the CDR3: TGTGCCATCAGACCGACTAGCGGGTCTTGGAGCTCCTACGAGCAGTACTTC. Its protein product is CAIRPTSGSWSSYEQYF.

This clonotype was observed a few times. A single base separates this from a much larger clone, so it may be a read error. This chain links TRBV7-2 with TRBJ1-1; TRBD1 matches 11 bases. CDR1 and CDR2 from the germline V gene are SGHTA and FQGNSA. V dropped 5 bases and J dropped 4; count of bases not matched to a gene: 6. CDR3 length equals 15 residues. CDR3 sequence (DNA): TGTGCCAGCAGCACGGGGACAGGGGGAAGCACTGAAGCTTTCTTT. Its protein is CASSTGTGGSTEAFF.

The sample holds many counts of this clonotype. The rearrangement joins TRBV29-1 to TRBJ1-2, with 11 bases identical to TRBD1. The V gene end was trimmed by 1 base and the J gene end by 7 bases; junction bases not matched to a gene: 5. This CDR3 comprises 14 residues. The germline V gene has CDR1 SQVTM and CDR2 ANQGSEA. Written as DNA, the CDR3 is TGCAGCGTTGAAGTTGGACAGGGGGCCGGTGGCTACACCTTC. It encodes CSVEVGQGAGGYTF.

The rearrangement links TRBV27 to TRBJ2-7; TRBD1 matches 8 bases. V lost 5 bases, J lost 3 bases, and 12 bases stayed unmatched. The CDR3 length is 16 residues. Looked up from germline, CDR1 is MNHEY and CDR2 is SMNVEV (reference sequence). The DNA of the CDR3 is TGTGCCAGCAGTCCTCGGCGGACAGGGAGATTCTACGAGCAGTACTTC. This translates into CASSPRRTGRFYEQYF.

On this clonotype: This may stem from a read error, because a much larger clone lies one nucleotide away. The V gene is TRBV20-1, the J gene TRBJ2-7; 9 bases are a match to TRBD1. CDR3 length: 12 amino acids. Germline V gene lookup returns CDR1 DFQATT and CDR2 SNEGSKA (reference sequence). The CDR3 is CSAHRGRNEQHF. CDR3 DNA sequence: TGCAGTGCGCACAGGGGGCGCAACGAGCAGCACTTC.

Ten or more counts support this clonotype. The CDR3 loop reads CASSSLTRGTAQYF. CDR3 sequence (DNA): TGTGCCAGCAGCTCCTTGACCAGGGGCACGGCCCAGTACTTC. The chain employs TRBV7-2 and TRBJ2-5; possible D gene TRBD1, 6 bases. The ends were cut back, 4 bases at V and 9 bases at J, with 18 bases in the middle. This CDR3 contains 14 residues. CDR1 and CDR2 from the germline V gene are SGHTA and FQGNSA.

This clonotype was counted only a few times. Just one base apart from a much larger clone, this may be a read error. This chain connects TRBV24-1 to TRBJ2-7; D is unclear. The germline V gene encodes CDR1 KGHDR and CDR2 SFDVKD. The CDR3 has 11 residues. DNA for the CDR3: TGTGCCAGCAGTTCGCTACGCGAGCAGTACTTC. The encoded protein is CASSSLREQYF.

The chain links TRBV12-5 to TRBJ2-7, with D possibly being TRBD1 (7 bases). V was shortened by 4 bases and J by 2 bases, with 21 bases between the two germline ends. The CDR3 sequence is 17 residues long. The germline V gene encodes CDR1 LGHNT and CDR2 FRNRAP. CDR3 DNA: TGTGCTAGTGGTTCCTCCGCCACCTCAGGGGGGCCCTACGAGCAGTACTTC. Its protein is CASGSSATSGGPYEQYF.

The chain carries TRBV7-6 and TRBJ2-2; the D gene is possibly TRBD2 (7 bases). V lost 0 bases to trimming and J lost 4 bases, with 21 bases between them. Germline V gene lookup returns CDR1 SGHVS and CDR2 FNYEAQ. The CDR3 length is 19 residues. The CDR3 DNA follows: TGTGCCAGCAGCTTAGCCCCCGGGGGCGGGAGTGCGGGCACCGGGGAGCTGTTTTTT. Translating gives CASSLAPGGGSAGTGELFF.

The table lists this clonotype with many counts. The J gene is TRBJ2-5, the V gene TRBV11-3; 8 bases fit TRBD1. Germline loops: CDR1 SGHNT, CDR2 YENEEA. CDR3 length equals 14 residues. J lost 5 bases, V lost 5 bases, and 7 bases had no gene match. The CDR3: CASSTRGLGETQYF. In DNA, the CDR3 is TGTGCCAGCAGCACCAGGGGGCTGGGGGAGACCCAGTACTTC.

With respect to this clonotype: This may arise from a read error, as a much more abundant clone is one base away. J is TRBJ2-7 and V is TRBV20-1; D call uncertain. V was clipped by 3 bases and J by 2 bases, with 14 bases between them. Germline CDR1 is DFQATT and CDR2 is SNEGSKA (reference sequence). This CDR3 has 14 amino acids. CDR3 loop: CSASGALRPYEQYV. CDR3 nucleotide sequence: TGCAGTGCTAGTGGTGCGCTACGCCCCTACGAGCAGTACGTC.

The gene calls are TRBV25-1 and TRBJ1-5, with 7 nucleotides matching TRBD1. Germline-derived CDR1 and CDR2 are MGHDK and SYGVNS. V gave up 1 base and J gave up 1 base; unmatched junction bases: 1. CDR3 size: 15 residues. CDR3 region: CASSEFRGSNQPQHF. For the CDR3, the DNA is TGTGCCAGCAGTGAATTCAGGGGGAGCAATCAGCCCCAGCATTTT.